This T cell receptor beta chain was observed in a study of T-cell reconstitution after alpha-beta-depleted transplantation in children. It was with unique molecular identifiers that the TCRbeta library was prepared. TCRdb fed the PCR reads into MiXCR, producing one record per CDR3 protein. The table records more than 450,000 distinct CDR3 sequences, around 19% of them present only once. The length of the CDR3 is 19 residues. V shed 6 bases, J shed 4 bases, and the junction held 21 bases outside the gene matches. This clonotype occurred a few times. This clonotype was obtained from a human donor who donated a stem cell graft to a child with acute lymphoblastic leukemia. The chain carries TRBV12-3 or TRBV12-4 and TRBJ1-2; 9 positions agree with TRBD1. The material was PBMCs from the stem cell graft donor, obtained from the stem cell graft. The CDR3 spells CASRHGGWGQGRPSYGYTF. Written as DNA, the CDR3 is TGTGCCAGCAGACACGGCGGGTGGGGACAGGGACGGCCCTCCTATGGCTACACCTTC.